These 9 T cell receptor beta chains originate from one sample sequenced in a study of CD8 T cells in ankylosing spondylitis. TCRdb fed the 5' RACE reads into MiXCR, producing one record per CDR3 protein. The table shows fewer than 250,000 distinct CDR3 sequences, with 20% to 30% occurring only once. Sequenced material: blood, either unsorted or a sorted T cell fraction (not recorded which). Every receptor here comes from a male donor with ankylosing spondylitis or in good health (not recorded which).

This clonotype rates as medium-sized. The rearrangement links TRBV29-1 to TRBJ2-1; no clear D gene. V was cut by 4 bases and J by 4 bases, with 8 bases left in between. Germline CDR1 SQVTM, CDR2 ANQGSEA. The CDR3 runs 12 residues. The CDR3 DNA follows: TGCAGCGTTGTTCCAGAATACAATGAGCAGTTCTTC. Translation: CSVVPEYNEQFF.

This clonotype was observed many times. V gene TRBV12-3 or TRBV12-4 combines with J gene TRBJ2-3; D is uncertain. The CDR3 is 15 residues long. The V end lost 3 bases, the J end lost 10 bases, and 20 bases lay between the germline ends. The chain's CDR3 is CASSLLRLYAAPQYF. CDR3 nucleotide sequence: TGTGCCAGCAGTTTGTTACGACTCTACGCAGCTCCGCAGTATTTT.

This clonotype was seen at least ten times. The chain has TRBV5-4 and TRBJ2-6, with 10 positions matching TRBD1. Germline values: CDR1 SGHNT, CDR2 YYREEE (reference sequence). J gave up 3 bases and V 5 bases, and 5 bases lay outside the gene matches. This CDR3 has 16 residues. The CDR3 DNA follows: TGTGCCAGCAGAACCGGGACAGGGGTTGGGGCCAACGTCCTGACTTTC. This codes for CASRTGTGVGANVLTF.

This clonotype was seen many times. The gene calls are TRBV7-2 and TRBJ1-2, with 7 bases fitting TRBD1. Trimming removed 2 bases from V and 1 base from J; junction bases left unmatched: 7. The length of the CDR3 is 16 residues. Germline V gives CDR1 SGHTA, CDR2 FQGNSA. CDR3 coding DNA: TGTGCCAGCAGCTTAACCCCAGGGGGTTTTAACTATGGCTACACCTTC. Protein: CASSLTPGGFNYGYTF.

Only a few counts were recorded for this clonotype. The chain has TRBV20-1 and TRBJ2-1; 9 bases agree with TRBD2. Trimming cost V 3 bases and J 0 bases; bases outside gene matches: 3. Germline CDR1 is DFQATT and CDR2 is SNEGSKA (reference sequence). The CDR3 loop spans 15 amino acids. This CDR3 is CSASEAGGSYNEQFF. DNA of the CDR3: TGCAGTGCTAGTGAAGCGGGAGGCTCCTACAATGAGCAGTTCTTC.

CDR3 in DNA: TGTGCCAGCAGTGCGGGAGGGGACACAGATACGCAGTATTTT. Its protein product is CASSAGGDTDTQYF. The rearrangement joins TRBV6-1 to TRBJ2-3; 8 nucleotides agree with TRBD2. The germline gives CDR1 MNHNS, CDR2 SASEGT. Losses at the gene ends were 4 bases for V and 2 bases for J; bases not matched to a gene: 2. This CDR3 spans 14 amino acids.

In its sample, this clonotype was seen many times. The chain joins TRBV6-2 or TRBV6-3 to TRBJ2-7, with D possibly TRBD2 on 5 matching bases. Deletions cut 6 bases from V and 2 bases from J, with 14 bases between. Germline CDR1 and CDR2: MNHEY and SVGEGT. This CDR3 comprises 14 residues. The CDR3 DNA reads as TGTGCCAGCAGCCACACGGGATTTACCTACGAGCAGTACTTC. Translated: CASSHTGFTYEQYF.

This clonotype was recorded at least ten times. Germline is not matched at one junction end, which may reflect a read error. The chain couples TRBV4-3 to TRBJ2-3, with D unresolved. Germline V gene data show CDR1 as LGHNA and CDR2 as YSLEER. The CDR3 has 12 amino acids. In nucleotides, the CDR3 is TGCGCCAGCAGCCCCCCAGAACATAATAGGAATTTT. It yields the protein CASSPPEHNRNF.

This clonotype appeared many times. The chain joins TRBV24-1 to TRBJ2-1; 7 bases align to TRBD1. CDR3 size: 11 residues. J was trimmed by 12 bases and V by 4 bases; bases with no gene match: 2. Germline V lookup: CDR1 KGHDR, CDR2 SFDVKD. The CDR3 spells CATSDRDRQFF. CDR3 coding DNA: TGTGCCACCAGTGACCGGGACAGGCAGTTCTTC.